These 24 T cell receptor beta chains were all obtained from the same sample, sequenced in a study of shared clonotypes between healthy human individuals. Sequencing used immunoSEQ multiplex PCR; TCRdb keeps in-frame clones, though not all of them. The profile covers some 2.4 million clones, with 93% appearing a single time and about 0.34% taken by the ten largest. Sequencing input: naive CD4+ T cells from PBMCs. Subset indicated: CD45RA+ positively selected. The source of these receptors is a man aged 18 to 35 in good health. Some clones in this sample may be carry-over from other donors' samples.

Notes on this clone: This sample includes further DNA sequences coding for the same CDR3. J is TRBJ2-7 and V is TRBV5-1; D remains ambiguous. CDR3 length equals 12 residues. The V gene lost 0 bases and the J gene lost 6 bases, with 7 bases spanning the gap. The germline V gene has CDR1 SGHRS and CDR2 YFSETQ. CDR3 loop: CASSLEVGEQYF. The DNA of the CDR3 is TGCGCCAGCAGCTTGGAAGTAGGCGAGCAGTACTTC.

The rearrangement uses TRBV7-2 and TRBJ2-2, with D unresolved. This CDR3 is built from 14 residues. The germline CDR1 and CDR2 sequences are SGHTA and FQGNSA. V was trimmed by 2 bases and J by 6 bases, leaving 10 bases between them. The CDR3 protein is CASSLTPSPGELFF. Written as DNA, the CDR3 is TGTGCCAGCAGCTTAACCCCCTCCCCCGGGGAGCTGTTTTTT.

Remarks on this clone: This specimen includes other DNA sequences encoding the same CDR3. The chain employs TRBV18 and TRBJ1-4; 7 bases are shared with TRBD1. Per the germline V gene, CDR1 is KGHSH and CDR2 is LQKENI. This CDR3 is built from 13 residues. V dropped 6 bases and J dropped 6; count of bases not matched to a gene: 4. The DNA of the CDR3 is TGTGCCAGCTCGAGGGGGCAAGATGAAAAACTGTTTTTT. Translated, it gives CASSRGQDEKLFF. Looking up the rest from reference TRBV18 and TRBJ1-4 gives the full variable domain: NAGVMQNPRHLVRRRGQEARLRCSPMKGHSHVYWYRQLPEEGLKFMVYLQKENIIDESGMPKERFSAEFPKEGPSILRIQQVVRGDSAAYFCASSRGQDEKLFFGSGTQLSVL.

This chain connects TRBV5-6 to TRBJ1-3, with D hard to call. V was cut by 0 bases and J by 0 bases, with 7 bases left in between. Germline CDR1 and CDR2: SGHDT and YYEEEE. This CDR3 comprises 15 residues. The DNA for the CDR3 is TGTGCCAGCAGCTTGGGGATGCGCTCTGGAAACACCATATATTTT. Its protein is CASSLGMRSGNTIYF. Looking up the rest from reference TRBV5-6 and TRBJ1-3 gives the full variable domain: DAGVTQSPTHLIKTRGQQVTLRCSPKSGHDTVSWYQQALGQGPQFIFQYYEEEERQRGNFPDRFSGHQFPNYSSELNVNALLLGDSALYLCASSLGMRSGNTIYFGEGSWLTVV.

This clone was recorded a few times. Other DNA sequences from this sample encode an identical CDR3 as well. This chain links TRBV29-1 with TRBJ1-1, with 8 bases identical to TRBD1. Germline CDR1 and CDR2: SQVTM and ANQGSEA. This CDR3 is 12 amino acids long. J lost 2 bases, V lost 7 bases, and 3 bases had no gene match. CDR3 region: CSGDRGNTEAFF. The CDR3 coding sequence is TGCAGCGGAGACAGGGGAAACACTGAAGCTTTCTTT.

Here the CDR3 DNA reads TGTGCCAGCAGCCAAGAACGCAATCAGCCCCAGCATTTT. Translating it yields CASSQERNQPQHF. The rearrangement joins TRBV4-2 to TRBJ1-5; D gene uncertain. Germline CDR1 and CDR2: LGHNA and YNFKEQ. CDR3 length equals 13 residues. The V end was cut by 0 bases, the J end by 2 bases, with 2 bases between.

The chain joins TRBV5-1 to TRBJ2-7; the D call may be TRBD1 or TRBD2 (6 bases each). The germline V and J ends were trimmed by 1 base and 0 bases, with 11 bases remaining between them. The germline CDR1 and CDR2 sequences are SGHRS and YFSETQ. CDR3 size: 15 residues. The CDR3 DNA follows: TGCGCCAGCAGCTTGTTGGGGGGCACCTCCTACGAGCAGTACTTC. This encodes CASSLLGGTSYEQYF.

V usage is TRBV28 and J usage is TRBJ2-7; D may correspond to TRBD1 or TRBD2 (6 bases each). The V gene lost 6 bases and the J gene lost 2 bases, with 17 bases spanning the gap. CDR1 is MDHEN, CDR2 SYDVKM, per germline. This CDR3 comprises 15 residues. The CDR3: CASSPAAEGAYEQYF. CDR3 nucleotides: TGTGCCAGCAGCCCCGCTGCGGAGGGGGCCTACGAGCAGTACTTC.

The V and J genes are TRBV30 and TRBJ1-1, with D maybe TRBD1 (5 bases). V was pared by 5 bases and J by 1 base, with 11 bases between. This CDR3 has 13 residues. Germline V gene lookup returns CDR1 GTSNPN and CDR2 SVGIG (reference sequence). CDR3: CAWAGQGNTEAFF. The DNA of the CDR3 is TGTGCCTGGGCGGGCCAGGGGAACACTGAAGCTTTCTTT.

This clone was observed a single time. CDR3 sequence: CASSWRLGQETQYF. Here the CDR3 DNA reads TGCGCCAGCAGCTGGAGGCTTGGACAAGAGACCCAGTACTTC. The V gene is TRBV5-1, the J gene TRBJ2-5; tentatively, D is TRBD2 (5 bases). CDR3 length: 14 amino acids. Germline-derived CDR1 and CDR2 are SGHRS and YFSETQ. The germline V and J ends were trimmed by 3 bases and 2 bases, with 11 bases remaining between them.

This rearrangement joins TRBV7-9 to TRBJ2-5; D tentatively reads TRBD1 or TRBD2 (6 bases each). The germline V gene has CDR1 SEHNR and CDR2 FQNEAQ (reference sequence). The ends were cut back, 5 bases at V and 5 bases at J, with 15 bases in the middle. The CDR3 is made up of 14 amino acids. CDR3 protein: CASSTGGPKETQYF. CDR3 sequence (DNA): TGTGCCAGCAGCACCGGGGGCCCCAAGGAGACCCAGTACTTC.

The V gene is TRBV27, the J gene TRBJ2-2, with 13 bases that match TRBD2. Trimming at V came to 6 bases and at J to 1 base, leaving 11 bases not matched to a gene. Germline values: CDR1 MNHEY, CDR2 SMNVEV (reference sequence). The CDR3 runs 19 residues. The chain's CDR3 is CASSPWTSGSGKNTGELFF. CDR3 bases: TGTGCCAGCAGCCCATGGACTAGCGGGAGTGGAAAGAACACCGGGGAGCTGTTTTTT.

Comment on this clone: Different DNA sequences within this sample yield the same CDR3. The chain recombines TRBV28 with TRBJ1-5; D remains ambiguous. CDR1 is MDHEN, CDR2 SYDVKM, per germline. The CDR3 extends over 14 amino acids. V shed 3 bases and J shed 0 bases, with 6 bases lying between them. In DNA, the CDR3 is TGTGCCAGCAGTTTGGAATATAGCAATCAGCCCCAGCATTTT. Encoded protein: CASSLEYSNQPQHF.

The CDR3 coding sequence is TGTGCCAGCAATCCTGGGGGGGGCACTGAAGCTTTCTTT. It specifies CASNPGGGTEAFF. The V gene is TRBV6-5, the J gene TRBJ1-1; maybe TRBD1 (5 bases). The CDR3 sequence is 13 residues long. Trimming took 7 bases from V and 4 from J, leaving 13 bases between them. The germline CDR1 and CDR2 sequences are MNHEY and SVGAGI.

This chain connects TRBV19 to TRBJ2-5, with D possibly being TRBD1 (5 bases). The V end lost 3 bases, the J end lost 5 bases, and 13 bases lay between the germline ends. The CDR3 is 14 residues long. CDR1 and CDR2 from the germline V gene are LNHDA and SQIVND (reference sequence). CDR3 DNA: TGTGCCAGTAGTATCCGGACATACCCGGAGACCCAGTACTTC. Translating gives CASSIRTYPETQYF. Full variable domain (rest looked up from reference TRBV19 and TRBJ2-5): DGGITQSPKYLFRKEGQNVTLSCEQNLNHDAMYWYRQDPGQGLRLIYYSQIVNDFQKGDIAEGYSVSREKKESFPLTVTSAQKNPTAFYLCASSIRTYPETQYFGPGTRLLVL.

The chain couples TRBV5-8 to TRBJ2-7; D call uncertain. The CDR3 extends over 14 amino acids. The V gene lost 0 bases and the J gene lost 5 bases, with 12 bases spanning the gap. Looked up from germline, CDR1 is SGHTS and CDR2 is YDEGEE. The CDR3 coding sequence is TGTGCCAGCAGCTTGGAACAGACTTCTGACGAGCAGTACTTC. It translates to CASSLEQTSDEQYF.

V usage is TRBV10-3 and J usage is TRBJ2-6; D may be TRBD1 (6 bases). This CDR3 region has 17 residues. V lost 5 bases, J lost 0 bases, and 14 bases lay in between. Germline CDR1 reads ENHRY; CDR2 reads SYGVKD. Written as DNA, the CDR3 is TGTGCCATCAGTATAGGACAGCTAAACTCTGGGGCCAACGTCCTGACTTTC. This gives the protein CAISIGQLNSGANVLTF.

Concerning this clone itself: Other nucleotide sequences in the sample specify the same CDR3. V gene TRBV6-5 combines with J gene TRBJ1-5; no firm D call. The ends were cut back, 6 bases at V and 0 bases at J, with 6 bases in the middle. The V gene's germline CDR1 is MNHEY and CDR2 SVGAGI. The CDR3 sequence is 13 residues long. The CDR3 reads CASSPNSNQPQHF. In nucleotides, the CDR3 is TGTGCCAGCAGCCCAAATAGCAATCAGCCCCAGCATTTT.

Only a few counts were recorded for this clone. The CDR3, as DNA: TGTGCCAGCAGCCCCGGGCGGCGAATGAACACTGAAGCTTTCTTT. It specifies CASSPGRRMNTEAFF. V and J are TRBV9 and TRBJ1-1; D remains ambiguous. Germline lookup yields CDR1 SGDLS and CDR2 YYNGEE. CDR3 size: 15 residues. V gave up 4 bases and J gave up 0 bases, with 13 bases separating them.

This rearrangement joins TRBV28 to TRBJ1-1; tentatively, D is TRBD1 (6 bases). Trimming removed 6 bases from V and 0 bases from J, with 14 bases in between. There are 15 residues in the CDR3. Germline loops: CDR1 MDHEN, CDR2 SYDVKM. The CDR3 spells CASRTGSVMNTEAFF. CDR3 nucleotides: TGTGCCAGCAGAACAGGGTCCGTGATGAACACTGAAGCTTTCTTT.

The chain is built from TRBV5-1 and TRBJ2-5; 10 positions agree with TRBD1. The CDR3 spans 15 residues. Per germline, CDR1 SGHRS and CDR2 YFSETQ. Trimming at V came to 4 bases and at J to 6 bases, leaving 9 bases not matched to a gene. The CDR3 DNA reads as TGCGCCAGCAGCGTAATGACAGGGGGCGGGCAGACCCAGTACTTC. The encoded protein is CASSVMTGGGQTQYF.

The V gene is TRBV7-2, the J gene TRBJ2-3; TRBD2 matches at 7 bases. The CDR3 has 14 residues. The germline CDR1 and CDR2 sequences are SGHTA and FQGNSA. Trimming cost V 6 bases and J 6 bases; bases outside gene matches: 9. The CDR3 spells CASSRTDSGDTQYF. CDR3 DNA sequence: TGTGCCAGCAGTCGAACAGATAGCGGGGATACGCAGTATTTT.

CDR3: CASGVETFSGNTIYF. CDR3 sequence (DNA): TGTGCCAGTGGTGTCGAGACCTTCTCTGGAAACACCATATATTTT. The V gene is TRBV28, the J gene TRBJ1-3; unclear D gene. The length of the CDR3 is 15 residues. Germline assignment: CDR1 MDHEN and CDR2 SYDVKM. V lost 9 bases and J 0 bases, leaving 15 bases between the germline ends.

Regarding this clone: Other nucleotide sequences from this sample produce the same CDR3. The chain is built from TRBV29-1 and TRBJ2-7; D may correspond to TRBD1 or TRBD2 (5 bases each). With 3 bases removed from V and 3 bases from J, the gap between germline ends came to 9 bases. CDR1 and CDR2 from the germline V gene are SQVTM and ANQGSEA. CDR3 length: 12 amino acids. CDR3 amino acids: CSVERGNYEQYF. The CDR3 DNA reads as TGCAGCGTTGAGAGGGGAAACTACGAGCAGTACTTC.